This TCR beta chain was sequenced for a study of human versus mouse CDR3 diversity and MHC coevolution. Study-wide context: immunoSEQ was reported to reach one in 200,000 T cells sensitivity.

The table came from immunoSEQ multiplex PCR; TCRdb's copy has only in-frame clones and leaves some out. In the table there are about 81,000 clones, just under 95% of which are singletons. Per germline, CDR1 SGHAT and CDR2 FQNNGV. The length of the CDR3 is 15 residues. Trimming shortened V by 1 base and J by 4 bases, and 14 bases separated the two germline ends. Cells were CD45RO-negative CD62L-positive naive CD4 T cells sorted from PBMCs. Remarks on this clone: Its antigen is still unknown.

Overall study results and limits: By iCHAO1, human TCR beta clonotypes numbered about 1.5 million, the most. Most of the three human donors had the lowest clonal inequality.

V gene TRBV11-2 combines with J gene TRBJ2-7, with D tentatively TRBD1 (6 bases). The sample taken for sequencing was naive CD4+ T cells from blood. Subset meaning: CD45RO-negative CD62L-positive naive CD4 T cells. The receptor comes from a person aged 30 to 69 in good health. DNA for the CDR3: TGTGCCAGCAGCTTAGCTGCGGGCAGGGGATACGAGCAGTACTTC. It translates to CASSLAAGRGYEQYF.